Presented here are 16 T cell receptor beta chains from one specimen sequenced in a study of cytotoxic CD8 clonotypes in ibrutinib-treated CLL (dated by TCRdb to about 2021). The library was generated by the immunoSEQ multiplex PCR assay. TCRdb provides this immuneACCESS table in a form limited to in-frame rearrangements. Some clones are lacking; in checked studies, under half of them reflect an unresolved V gene, and why the rest are absent is not known. This sample is represented by about 310,000 clones; roughly 79% of them were singletons. The top ten constitute 6.5% to 8% of the sample. Sample: PBMCs, taken before ibrutinib treatment. These receptors came from a human donor with chronic lymphocytic leukemia.

The chain links TRBV2 to TRBJ2-1; the D gene is possibly TRBD2 (5 bases). The germline V gene has CDR1 SNHLY and CDR2 FYNNEI. The CDR3 runs 12 residues. The V gene lost 8 bases and the J gene lost 0 bases, with 5 bases spanning the gap. CDR3 in amino acids: CASGSSYNEQFF. For the CDR3, the DNA is TGTGCCAGCGGGAGCTCCTACAATGAGCAGTTCTTC.

V usage is TRBV5-1 and J usage is TRBJ1-6; TRBD1 might be the D (6 bases). Trimming stripped 4 bases from V and 10 bases from J, with 21 bases between. This CDR3 comprises 16 residues. Germline values: CDR1 SGHRS, CDR2 YFSETQ. The CDR3 reads CASSTTTGRGESPLHF. The CDR3 DNA reads as TGCGCCAGCAGCACTACTACAGGGAGAGGAGAATCACCCCTCCACTTT.

The J gene is TRBJ2-3, the V gene TRBV5-1, with D tentatively TRBD2 (5 bases). The V gene's germline CDR1 is SGHRS and CDR2 YFSETQ. The V end lost 7 bases, the J end lost 0 bases, and 18 bases lay between the germline ends. The CDR3 has 16 amino acids. The CDR3 region has the DNA TGCGCCAGCGGAAGTCCATCCGGGGTCAGCACAGATACGCAGTATTTT. Translation gives CASGSPSGVSTDTQYF.

The V call is TRBV19, the J call TRBJ2-2, with D uncertain. The germline CDR1 and CDR2 sequences are LNHDA and SQIVND (reference sequence). Trimming removed 1 base from V and 5 bases from J, with 11 bases in between. The CDR3 has 15 amino acids. For the CDR3, the DNA is TGTGCCAGTAGTATAGGGACGGGCTCAACCGGGGAGCTGTTTTTT. It yields the protein CASSIGTGSTGELFF.

The J gene is TRBJ2-2, the V gene TRBV7-8, with D possibly TRBD1 on 6 matching bases. Trimming cost V 3 bases and J 1 base, with 6 bases left between them. Germline V CDR1 and CDR2: SGHVS, FQNEAQ. This CDR3 is built from 14 residues. The CDR3 sequence is CASSLDRNTGELFF. The CDR3 coding sequence is TGTGCCAGCAGCTTGGACAGGAACACCGGGGAGCTGTTTTTT. The whole variable domain, remainder taken from reference TRBV7-8 and TRBJ2-2, is GAGVSQSPRYKVAKRGQDVALRCDPISGHVSLFWYQQALGQGPEFLTYFQNEAQLDKSGLPSDRFFAERPEGSVSTLKIQRTQQEDSAVYLCASSLDRNTGELFFGEGSRLTVL.

V usage is TRBV5-4 and J usage is TRBJ2-5, with TRBD1 identical over 8 bases. V was clipped by 3 bases and J by 9 bases; unmatched bases: 7. The CDR3 is 13 residues long. Germline loops: CDR1 SGHNT, CDR2 YYREEE (reference sequence). CDR3 residues: CASSWKGQDAQYF. CDR3 in DNA: TGTGCCAGCAGCTGGAAGGGACAGGATGCCCAGTACTTC.

The chain carries TRBV15 and TRBJ2-1; 7 positions agree with TRBD2. This CDR3 comprises 15 residues. Germline V gene sequence: CDR1 LNHNV, CDR2 YYDKDF (reference sequence). V gave up 5 bases and J gave up 4 bases; unmatched junction bases: 8. The DNA for the CDR3 is TGTGCCACCAGCGTTCGCGCGGGAGCTTACAATGAGCAGTTCTTC. It encodes CATSVRAGAYNEQFF.

The genes are TRBV10-1 and TRBJ2-1; D gene uncertain. Germline CDR1 and CDR2: WNHNN and SYGVQD (reference sequence). V shed 2 bases and J shed 7 bases, with 12 bases lying between them. This CDR3 contains 14 residues. This CDR3 reads CASSERSAPNEQFF. Here the CDR3 DNA reads TGCGCCAGCAGTGAGCGATCAGCACCGAATGAGCAGTTCTTC.

The V call is TRBV6-5, the J call TRBJ2-5; 7 bases agree with TRBD1. The ends lost 2 bases at V and 0 bases at J; junction bases unmatched: 6. The V gene's germline CDR1 is MNHEY and CDR2 SVGAGI. The length of the CDR3 is 16 residues. The CDR3 nucleotides are TGTGCCAGCAGTTACGGTTCCGGGACAGACCAAGAGACCCAGTACTTC. Translation gives CASSYGSGTDQETQYF.

DNA for the CDR3: TGCGCCAGCAGCCAAGTGATAGGGAGTGGCTACACCTTC. This gives the protein CASSQVIGSGYTF. The V gene is TRBV4-3, the J gene TRBJ1-2; no clear D gene. The ends were cut back, 1 base at V and 7 bases at J, with 10 bases in the middle. The CDR3 sequence is 13 residues long. CDR1 and CDR2 (germline): LGHNA, YSLEER.

CDR3 coding DNA: TGTGCCAGTAGTGGCCTAGCGTTCGAGACCCAGTACTTC. As protein: CASSGLAFETQYF. The V gene is TRBV19, the J gene TRBJ2-5, with a weak D call TRBD2 (6 bases). Germline V gene lookup returns CDR1 LNHDA and CDR2 SQIVND (reference sequence). The V and J ends lost 5 bases and 5 bases respectively, with 12 bases between them. The CDR3 extends over 13 amino acids.

The chain employs TRBV9 and TRBJ2-7, with TRBD1 matching 8 bases. V trimming: 0 bases; J trimming: 6 bases; junction bases outside the gene matches: 2. The germline V gene encodes CDR1 SGDLS and CDR2 YYNGEE. The CDR3 has 13 residues. In DNA, the CDR3 is TGTGCCAGCAGCGTAGCACAGGGGGGCGAGCAGTACTTC. It is translated as CASSVAQGGEQYF.

The CDR3 here is CASRQLPANTGELFF. CDR3 DNA: TGTGCCAGCAGACAACTACCCGCGAACACCGGGGAGCTGTTTTTT. The chain employs TRBV7-9 and TRBJ2-2; D is uncertain. The CDR3 covers 15 residues. CDR1 and CDR2 (germline): SEHNR, FQNEAQ (reference sequence). V lost 6 bases, J lost 0 bases, and 11 bases lay in between.

The chain employs TRBV27 and TRBJ2-1; 8 bases are shared with TRBD2. Germline CDR1 MNHEY, CDR2 SMNVEV (reference sequence). This CDR3 is 16 amino acids long. The ends lost 7 bases at V and 2 bases at J; junction bases unmatched: 10. CDR3: CASKPVSGAPYNEQFF. DNA for the CDR3: TGTGCCAGCAAACCCGTTAGCGGGGCGCCCTACAATGAGCAGTTCTTC.

This clone was counted a few times. The chain recombines TRBV6-5 with TRBJ2-3, with D possibly being TRBD1 (6 bases). CDR3 length: 13 amino acids. Trimming took off 6 bases at V and 0 bases at J, with 7 bases between the two ends. Germline lookup yields CDR1 MNHEY and CDR2 SVGAGI. CDR3 coding DNA: TGTGCCAGCAGGACAGGAAGCACAGATACGCAGTATTTT. It encodes CASRTGSTDTQYF.

This sequence joins TRBV14 and TRBJ2-7; D gene ambiguous. CDR1 and CDR2 (germline): SGHDN, FVKESK. The CDR3 spans 13 residues. The V and J ends lost 6 bases and 1 base respectively, with 10 bases between them. CDR3 protein: CASRTGRSYEQYF. Here the CDR3 DNA reads TGTGCCAGCAGGACTGGACGGTCCTACGAGCAGTACTTC.